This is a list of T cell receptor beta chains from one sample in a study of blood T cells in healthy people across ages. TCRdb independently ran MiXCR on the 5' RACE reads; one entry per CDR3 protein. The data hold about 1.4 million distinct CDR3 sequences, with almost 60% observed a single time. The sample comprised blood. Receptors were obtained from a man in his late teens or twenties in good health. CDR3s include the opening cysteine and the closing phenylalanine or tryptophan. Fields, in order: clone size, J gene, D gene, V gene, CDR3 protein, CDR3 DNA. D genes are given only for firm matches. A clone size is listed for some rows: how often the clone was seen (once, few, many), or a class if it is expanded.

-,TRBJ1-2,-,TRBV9,CASSVSGHQGYTF,TGTGCCAGCAGCGTATCAGGTCATCAGGGCTACACCTTC
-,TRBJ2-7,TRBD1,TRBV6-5,CASSNDRGPYEQYF,TGTGCCAGCAGTAATGACAGGGGGCCCTACGAGCAGTACTTC
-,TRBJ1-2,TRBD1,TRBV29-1,CSVEKRAGGFGYTF,TGCAGCGTGGAAAAAAGGGCAGGGGGCTTTGGCTACACCTTC
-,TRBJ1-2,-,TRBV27,CASTIGGARGVNYGYTF,TGTGCCAGCACCATCGGTGGGGCCAGGGGAGTCAACTATGGCTACACCTTC
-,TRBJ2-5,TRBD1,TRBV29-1,CSASDRRRGETQYF,TGCAGCGCATCGGACAGGCGAAGAGGAGAGACCCAGTACTTC
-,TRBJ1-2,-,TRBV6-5,CASSYSSGVAAGYTF,TGTGCCAGCAGTTACTCGTCCGGGGTCGCTGCTGGCTACACCTTC
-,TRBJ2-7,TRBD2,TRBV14,CASSGPAGVGFYEQYF,TGTGCCAGCAGCGGACCGGCGGGAGTTGGTTTTTACGAGCAGTACTTC
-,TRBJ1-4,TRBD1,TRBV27,CASSTDRGGLFF,TGTGCCAGCAGTACAGACAGGGGCGGACTGTTTTTT
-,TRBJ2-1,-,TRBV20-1,CSARRPGRNSYNEQFF,TGCAGTGCTAGACGGCCGGGGCGAAACTCCTACAATGAGCAGTTCTTC
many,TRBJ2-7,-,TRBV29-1,CSVVVGEVYEQYF,TGCAGCGTTGTCGTCGGAGAGGTTTACGAGCAGTACTTC
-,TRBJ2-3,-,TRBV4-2,CASSQDVGQGNRVEYF,-
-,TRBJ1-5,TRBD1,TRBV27,CASSSLPRTGGIGNQPQHF,TGTGCCAGCAGTTCCCTCCCTCGGACAGGGGGCATAGGCAATCAGCCCCAGCATTTT
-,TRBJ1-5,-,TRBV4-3,CASSQGRTASYSNQPQHF,TGCGCCAGCAGCCAAGGTAGGACAGCAAGTTATAGCAATCAGCCCCAGCATTTT
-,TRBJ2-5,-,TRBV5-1,CASSLRVPQETQYF,TGCGCCAGCAGCTTGCGGGTGCCTCAAGAGACCCAGTACTTC
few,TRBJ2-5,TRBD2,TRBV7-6,CASSPPSGGPKETQYF,TGTGCCAGCAGCCCCCCTAGCGGGGGGCCCAAAGAGACCCAGTACTTC
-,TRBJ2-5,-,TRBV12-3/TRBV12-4,CASSFPPGETQYF,TGTGCCAGCAGTTTCCCCCCAGGGGAAACCCAGTACTTC
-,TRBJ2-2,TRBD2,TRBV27,CASSPLAGGYAGHTGELFF,TGTGCCAGCAGTCCCCTCGCGGGGGGCTATGCGGGGCACACCGGGGAGCTGTTTTTT
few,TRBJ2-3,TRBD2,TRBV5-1,CASSYWTSGPDTQYF,TGCGCCAGCAGCTATTGGACTAGCGGGCCGGATACGCAGTATTTT
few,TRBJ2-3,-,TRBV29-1,CSVGRQASTDTQYF,TGCAGCGTGGGCCGACAAGCTAGCACAGATACGCAGTATTTT
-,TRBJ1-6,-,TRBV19,CASSMAGSPLHF,TGTGCCAGTAGTATGGCAGGCTCACCCCTCCACTTT
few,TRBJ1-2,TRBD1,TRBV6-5,CASSLLGSTGGNRGYGYTF,TGTGCCAGCAGCCTACTCGGGTCGACAGGGGGTAACAGAGGATATGGCTACACCTTC
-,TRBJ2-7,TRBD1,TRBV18,CASGRRSSTGGANFEQYF,TGTGCCAGCGGTAGACGTTCATCCACAGGGGGCGCGAATTTCGAGCAGTACTTC
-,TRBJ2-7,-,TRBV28,CASRIALGGYEQYF,TGTGCCAGCAGAATAGCCCTAGGGGGCTACGAGCAGTACTTC
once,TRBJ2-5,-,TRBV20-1,CSARGIYGTFSQETQYF,TGCAGTGCTAGGGGTATTTATGGCACGTTCAGCCAAGAGACCCAGTACTTC
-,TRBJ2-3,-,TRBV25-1,CASSPARGMGDTQYF,TGTGCCAGCAGCCCCGCCCGGGGGATGGGAGATACGCAGTATTTT
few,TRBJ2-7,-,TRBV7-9,CASSHSQGQTYEQYF,TGTGCCAGCAGCCATTCGCAGGGTCAAACCTACGAGCAGTACTTC
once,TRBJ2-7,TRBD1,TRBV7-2,CANSRRDRGFEQYF,TGTGCCAACAGCCGTAGAGACAGGGGGTTCGAGCAGTACTTC
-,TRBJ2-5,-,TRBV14,CASSQVVVGEQYF,TGTGCCAGCAGCCAAGTTGTGGTGGGGGAGCAGTACTTC
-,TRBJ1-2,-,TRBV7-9,CASSPMGSNYGYTF,TGTGCCAGCAGCCCTATGGGGAGTAACTATGGCTACACCTTC
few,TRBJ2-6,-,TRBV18,CASSPRELSSGANVLTF,TGTGCCAGCTCACCTCGGGAGTTAAGCTCTGGGGCCAACGTCCTGACTTTC
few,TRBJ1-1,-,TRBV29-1,CSVLAENTEAFF,TGCAGCGTTCTAGCGGAGAACACTGAAGCTTTCTTT
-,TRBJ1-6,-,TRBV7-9,CASSPPGSNSPLHF,TGTGCCAGCAGCCCTCCCGGATCTAATTCACCCCTCCACTTT
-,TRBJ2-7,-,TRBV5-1,CASSPAFHEQYF,TGCGCCAGCAGCCCAGCATTTCACGAGCAGTACTTC
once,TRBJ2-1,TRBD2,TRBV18,CASSIGTSGRYNEQFF,TGTGCCAGCTCAATTGGGACTAGCGGGAGGTACAATGAGCAGTTCTTC
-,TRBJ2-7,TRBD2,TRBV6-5,CASSYSNTGGDEQYF,TGTGCCAGCAGTTATTCCAATACGGGAGGGGACGAGCAGTACTTC
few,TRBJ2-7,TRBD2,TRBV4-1,CASSHTSGSFYEQYF,TGCGCCAGCAGCCACACTAGCGGGAGCTTCTACGAGCAGTACTTC
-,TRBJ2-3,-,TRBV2,CASSATGTSTDTQYF,TGTGCCAGCAGCGCCACAGGGACTAGCACAGATACGCAGTATTTT
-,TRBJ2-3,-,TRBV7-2,CASSLDVSTGTQYF,TGTGCCAGCAGCTTAGACGTTAGCACAGGTACGCAGTATTTT
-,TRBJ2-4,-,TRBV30,CALVEVGFRGQYF,TGTGCCCTCGTAGAGGTGGGCTTTAGGGGCCAGTACTTC
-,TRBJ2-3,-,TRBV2,CAAPGASTDTQYF,TGTGCCGCCCCCGGAGCTAGCACAGATACGCAGTATTTT
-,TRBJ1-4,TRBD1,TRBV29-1,CSVEELGTAINEKLFF,TGCAGCGTTGAAGAATTAGGGACAGCGATTAATGAAAAACTGTTTTTT
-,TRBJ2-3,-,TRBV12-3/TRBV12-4,CASRNLTTDTQYF,TGTGCCAGCAGGAACCTTACCACAGATACGCAGTATTTT
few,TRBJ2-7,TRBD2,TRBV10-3,CAISGLAGNEQYF,TGTGCCATCAGCGGACTAGCGGGCAACGAGCAGTACTTC